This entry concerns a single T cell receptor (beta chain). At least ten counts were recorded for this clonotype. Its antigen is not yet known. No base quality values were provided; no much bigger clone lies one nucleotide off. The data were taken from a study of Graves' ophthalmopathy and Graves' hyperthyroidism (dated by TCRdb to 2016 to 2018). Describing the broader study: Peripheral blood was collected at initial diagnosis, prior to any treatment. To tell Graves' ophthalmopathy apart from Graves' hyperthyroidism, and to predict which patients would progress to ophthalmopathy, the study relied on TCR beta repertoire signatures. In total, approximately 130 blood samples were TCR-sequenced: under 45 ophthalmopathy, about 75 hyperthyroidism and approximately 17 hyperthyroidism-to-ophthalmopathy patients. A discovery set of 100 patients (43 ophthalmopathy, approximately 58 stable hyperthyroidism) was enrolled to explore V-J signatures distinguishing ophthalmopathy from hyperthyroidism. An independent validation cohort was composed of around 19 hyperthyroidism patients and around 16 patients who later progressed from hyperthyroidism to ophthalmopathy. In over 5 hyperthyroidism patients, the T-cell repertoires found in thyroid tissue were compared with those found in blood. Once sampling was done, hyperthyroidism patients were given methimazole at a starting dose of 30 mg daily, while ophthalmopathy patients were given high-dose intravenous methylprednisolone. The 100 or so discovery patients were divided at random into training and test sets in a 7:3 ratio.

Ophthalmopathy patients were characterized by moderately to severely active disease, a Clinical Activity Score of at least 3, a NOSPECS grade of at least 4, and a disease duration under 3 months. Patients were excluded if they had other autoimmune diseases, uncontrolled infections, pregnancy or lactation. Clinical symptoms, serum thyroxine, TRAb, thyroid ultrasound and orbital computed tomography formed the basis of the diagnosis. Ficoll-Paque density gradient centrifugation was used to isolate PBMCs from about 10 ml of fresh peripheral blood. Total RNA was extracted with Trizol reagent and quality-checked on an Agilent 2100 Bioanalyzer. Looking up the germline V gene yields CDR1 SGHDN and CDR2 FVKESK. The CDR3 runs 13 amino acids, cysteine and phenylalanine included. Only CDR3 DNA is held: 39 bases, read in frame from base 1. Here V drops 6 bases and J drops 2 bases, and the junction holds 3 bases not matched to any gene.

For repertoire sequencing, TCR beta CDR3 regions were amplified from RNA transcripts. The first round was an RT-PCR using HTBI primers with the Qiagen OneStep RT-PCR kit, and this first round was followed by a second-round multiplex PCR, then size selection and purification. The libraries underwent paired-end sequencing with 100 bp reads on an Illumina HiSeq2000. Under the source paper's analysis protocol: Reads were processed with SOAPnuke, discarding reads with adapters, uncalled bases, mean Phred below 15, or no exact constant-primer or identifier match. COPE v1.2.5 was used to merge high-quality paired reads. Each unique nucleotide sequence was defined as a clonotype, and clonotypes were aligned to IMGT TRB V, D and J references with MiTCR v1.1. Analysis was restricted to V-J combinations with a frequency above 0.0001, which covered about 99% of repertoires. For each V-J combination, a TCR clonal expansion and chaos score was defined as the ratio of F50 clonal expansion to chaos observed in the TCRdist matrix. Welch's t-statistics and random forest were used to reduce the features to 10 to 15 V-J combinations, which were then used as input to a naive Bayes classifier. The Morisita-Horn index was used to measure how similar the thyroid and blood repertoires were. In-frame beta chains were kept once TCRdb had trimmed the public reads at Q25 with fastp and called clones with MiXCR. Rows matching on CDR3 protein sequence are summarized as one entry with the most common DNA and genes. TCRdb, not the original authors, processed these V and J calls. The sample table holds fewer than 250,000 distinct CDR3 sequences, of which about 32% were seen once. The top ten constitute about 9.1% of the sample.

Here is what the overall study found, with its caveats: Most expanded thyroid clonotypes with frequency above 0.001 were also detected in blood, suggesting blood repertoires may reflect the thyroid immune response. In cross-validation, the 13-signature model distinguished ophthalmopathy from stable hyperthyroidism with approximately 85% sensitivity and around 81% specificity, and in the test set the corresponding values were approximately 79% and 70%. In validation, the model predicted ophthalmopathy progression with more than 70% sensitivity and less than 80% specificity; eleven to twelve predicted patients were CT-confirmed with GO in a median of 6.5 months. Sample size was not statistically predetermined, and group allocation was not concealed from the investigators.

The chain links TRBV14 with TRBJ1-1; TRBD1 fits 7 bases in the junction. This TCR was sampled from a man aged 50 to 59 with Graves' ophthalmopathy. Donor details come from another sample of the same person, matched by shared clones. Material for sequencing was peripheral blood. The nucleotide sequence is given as TGTGCCAGCAGTTGGACAGGAAACACTGAAGCTTTCTTT. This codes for CASSWTGNTEAFF.